This TCR beta chain was captured by sequencing in a study of blood T cell repertoires in COVID-19. Overall study: The origin of the acute and convalescent COVID-19 samples was the United States, Italy and Spain. PBMCs, B-cell-depleted T cells, or T cells were the source of the cDNA or gDNA that made up the material.

Germline CDR1 reads MNHNY; CDR2 reads SVGAGI (reference sequence). There are 15 residues in the CDR3. V was pared by 7 bases and J by 2 bases, with 11 bases of the junction left unmatched. Authors' analysis steps: Reference gene primer amplification yielded estimated nucleated cell counts. Sequenced by immunoSEQ multiplex PCR; TCRdb stores in-frame clones only, minus some. The DNA gave D and trimming, while V, J and clone size come from that table. The table records some 260,000 clones, roughly 86% of them present only once. This clonotype was obtained from a human donor in a cohort sampled during active COVID-19. The rearrangement links TRBV6-6 to TRBJ2-7; 7 bases map to TRBD1. The sample taken for sequencing was peripheral blood. The CDR3 coding sequence is TGTGCCAGCACCCCCTCGGACAGGTTTACCTACGAGCAGTACTTC. Its translation is CASTPSDRFTYEQYF.